This T cell receptor (beta chain) is from a study of T cell responses to AZD1222 COVID-19 vaccine. Study overall: Whether given at about 4 or about 12 weeks, second doses were pooled. Study findings and constraints: Spike regions recognized by vaccine-associated CD4 TCRs spanned the protein, led by 160-218 and 743-854. Clonal diversity was possibly underestimated, and the donors were mostly white British, with more females. Baseline seropositives among AZD1222 recipients totaled only five to seven.

A note on this clone: The antigen remains undetermined.

Profiled with immunoSEQ multiplex PCR; TCRdb holds only in-frame clones, not every one. The table lists 200,000 to 300,000 clones, approximately 93% of them singletons. The CDR3 spans 13 residues. Germline V gene data show CDR1 as SNHLY and CDR2 as FYNNEI. Trimming removed 7 bases from V and 3 bases from J, with 13 bases in between. The rearrangement uses TRBV2 and TRBJ2-7; D is perhaps TRBD2 (5 bases). This sequence originates from an adult in good health. Sequencing used peripheral blood, obtained on day 0 of AZD1222 vaccination. CDR3 in amino acids: CASKEDLNYEQYF. CDR3 DNA sequence: TGTGCCAGCAAGGAGGACCTTAACTACGAGCAGTACTTC.